Sequencing of this T cell receptor (beta chain) was carried out in a study of cytomegalovirus exposure and HLA in healthy donors. Study conclusions and caveats: The analysis excluded some indistinguishable V segments, including TRBV6-2 and TRBV6-3. In an earlier analysis, in around 590 donors, most V segments appeared productive either ~87% or ~30% of the time. One variant, a missense change in DCLRE1C, was linked in a later analysis to TCR beta V- and J-gene trimming. It was assumed in the presence/absence analyses that sequencing depth was roughly uniform across donors.

As concerns this clone: Its antigen is undetermined.

The PCR had 60 Vbeta and 13 Jbeta primers. Generated by immunoSEQ multiplex PCR, the TCRdb table keeps only in-frame clones and is missing some. Here the sample spans approximately 74,000 clones, more than 80% being singletons. Trimming left V 6 bases short and J 0 bases short, with 13 bases between. The germline CDR1 and CDR2 sequences are MNHNS and SASEGT. The CDR3 consists of 15 residues. This TCR derives from a woman in her thirties in good health and CMV-seronegative. The sequencing sample was made of PBMCs. V usage is TRBV6-1 and J usage is TRBJ2-3; D is possibly TRBD1 (6 bases). CDR3 sequence (DNA): TGTGCCAGCAGCGTGGACAGAGGTAGCACAGATACGCAGTATTTT. Protein product: CASSVDRGSTDTQYF.